This TCR beta chain was captured by sequencing in a study of shared clonotypes between healthy human individuals. Study results and limitations: When compared with the clonotypes that were shared by all four sorted-subset donors, the non-shared clonotypes turned out to have lower generation probabilities. It was anticipated that sequencing depth would influence how many clonotypes donors shared.

This clone was seen a handful of times. Its antigen is unknown. Terminally differentiated effector memory CD45RA+ cells were left out of the naive CD8 fraction, which was CD45RO-negative and positively selected for CCR7. The CDR3 has 16 amino acids. The V gene's germline CDR1 is SGHAT and CDR2 FQNNGV. Trimming removed 5 bases at V and 10 bases at J, with 23 bases between. Sequencing was performed with immunoSEQ multiplex PCR; in TCRdb, only in-frame clones are kept and a portion is missing. The sample has about 2.2 million clones; approximately 94% are singletons. Material: naive CD8+ T cells from PBMCs. The sequence came from a man between 18 and 35 years old in good health. Some clones in this sample may be carry-over from other donors' samples. V gene TRBV11-2 combines with J gene TRBJ1-4; D is ambiguous. CDR3 sequence: CASSGTHQRGLSKLFF. As DNA, the CDR3 is TGTGCCAGCAGCGGAACACACCAGCGTGGCCTCTCAAAACTGTTTTTT.